This T cell receptor beta chain was sequenced for a study of monozygotic twins with inflammatory bowel disease (dated by TCRdb to the late 2010s). Study-wide context: In total, around 28 monozygotic twin pairs made up the full study: 19 Danish pairs, all IBD-discordant, plus nine German pairs, of which four were IBD-concordant and five were IBD-discordant. The search for disease-associated traits relied mainly on comparing, within discordant pairs, IBD patients with their genetically identical healthy co-twins. Each individual had, on average, about 151 000 unique TCRalpha sequences and 181 000 unique TCRbeta sequences available for analysis. Study-wide conclusions, independent of this receptor: IBD patients had lower TCRbeta repertoire diversity, measured by the inverse Simpson index, than their healthy co-twins. Concordant and discordant twins showed no difference in repertoire similarity, possibly because of limited statistical power. Fewer clonotypes were shared with other individuals by IBD patients than by healthy twins, most markedly in patients showing signs of disease activity. The analysis was unable to tell apart different T cell subtypes. No single strong signal or clonotype linked to IBD turned up in the results, so the idea that one exists was not supported. Background noise and inter-individual variability may have been introduced into the repertoires by the differing immunosuppressive treatments among patients.

Libraries were built with 5' RACE. For each TCR library, around 3,500 ng of total RNA was used. For each sample, cDNA synthesis was carried out in eight separate reactions using SMARTScribe reverse transcriptase. During cDNA synthesis, unique molecular identifiers containing a 6-nucleotide sample barcode were introduced by template switching. TCRalpha and TCRbeta cDNA was amplified by two nested PCRs of about 15 and 9 cycles, with bead purification after each PCR. Before amplification, the cDNA was treated with uracil DNA-glycosylase and purified using the QIAquick PCR purification kit. The second PCR was the step at which Illumina TruSeq-compatible adapters and sample-specific barcodes were added. Library quality and concentration were checked on TapeStation and Qubit, and libraries were pooled at around 5.3 ng each. Pooled libraries were sequenced on an Illumina HiSeq2500 single-index Rapid Run with 2 x 100 bp reads and custom sequencing primers. The authors' analysis ran thus. MiGEC version 1.2.6 was used for UMI-based consensus assembly, which corrected PCR and sequencing errors. MiXCR version 2.1.1 handled V(D)J alignment, clonotype assembly and CDR3 extraction. To normalise gene usage, clonotype sharing and MAIT/NKT TCR abundance, the analysis used the top 1000, 10 000 and 20 000 clonotypes per sample. Diversity was computed as the inverse Simpson index with the vegan R package after downsampling to 27 000 UMIs. Paired Mann-Whitney U tests were applied to discordant twin pairs, and Benjamini-Hochberg correction was used for multiple testing. TCRdb reprocessed the public reads and reports one entry per CDR3 protein sequence, without DNA. The V and J calls shown here were made by TCRdb, not taken from the authors' results. The sample table includes approximately 380,000 distinct CDR3 sequences. The ten largest clones represent approximately 2.4% of the sample.

A 2.5 ml peripheral blood sample was drawn into PAXgene tubes per donor and stored at -80°C. Total RNA was isolated from whole blood with the PAXgene blood miRNA kit on an automated QIAcube, without T cell sorting. Deep TCRalpha and TCRbeta repertoire profiling with unique molecular barcoding was performed on peripheral blood of monozygotic twin pairs concordant or discordant for inflammatory bowel disease. Smoking habits were recorded for all twin pairs, with individuals classified as current, former or never smokers. Reading the germline V gene gives CDR1 MNHNS and CDR2 SASEGT. Reading from cysteine to phenylalanine, the CDR3 counts 14 amino acids. DNA for this receptor is not on file. About this clonotype itself: Its binding antigen is unknown.

Source material: blood. The chain is encoded by TRBV6-1 joined to TRBJ2-3; TCRdb outputs TRBD1, but without DNA this stays unchecked. The TCR originated in a human donor with ulcerative colitis or Crohn's disease, or a healthy co-twin of an affected twin (not recorded which). The CDR3 reads as follows: CASSTASDRGPWYF.